Listed here is a single TCR beta chain. The antigen is undetermined. The primer mix had 60 Vbeta and 13 Jbeta primers. Some clones are missing from TCRdb's copy, which holds only in-frame ones; the method was immunoSEQ multiplex PCR. Of 150,000 to 200,000 clones in the sample, over 75% were seen once. Germline-derived CDR1 and CDR2 are SNHLY and FYNNEI. CDR3 length equals 12 residues. V was cut by 10 bases and J by 1 base, with 10 bases left in between. This sample is part of a study of cytomegalovirus exposure and HLA in healthy donors. Study-level findings and limits: The authors later found HLA-associated TCR beta chains more clonally expanded than equally common others. An observed cluster of highly shared sequence variants was recorded as a likely sequencing artifact. In a later analysis, TCR beta V- and J-gene trimming was associated with a missense DCLRE1C variant. Presence/absence analyses took donor sequencing depth as roughly uniform.

Input material: PBMCs. The J gene is TRBJ1-1, the V gene TRBV2; D is perhaps TRBD1 (5 bases). This clonotype was sampled from a girl less than two years old in good health and CMV-seronegative. CDR3: CAILTANTEAFF. The CDR3 DNA reads TGTGCCATCCTGACAGCGAACACTGAAGCTTTCTTT.